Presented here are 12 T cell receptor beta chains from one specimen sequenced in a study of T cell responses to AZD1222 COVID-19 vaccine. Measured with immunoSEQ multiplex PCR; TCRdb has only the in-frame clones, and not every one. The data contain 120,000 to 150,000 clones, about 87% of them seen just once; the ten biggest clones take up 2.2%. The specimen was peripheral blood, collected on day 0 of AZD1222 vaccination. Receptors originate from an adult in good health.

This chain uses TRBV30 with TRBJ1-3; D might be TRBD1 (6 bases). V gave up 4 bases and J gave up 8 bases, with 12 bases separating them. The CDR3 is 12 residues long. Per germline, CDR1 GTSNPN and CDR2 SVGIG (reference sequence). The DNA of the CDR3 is TGTGCCTGGATAACAGGGTCGGACACCATATATTTT. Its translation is CAWITGSDTIYF.

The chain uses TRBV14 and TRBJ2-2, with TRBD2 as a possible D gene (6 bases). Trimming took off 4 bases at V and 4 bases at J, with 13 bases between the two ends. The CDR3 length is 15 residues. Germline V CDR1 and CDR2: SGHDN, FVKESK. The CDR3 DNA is TGTGCCAGCAGCCTAGTCCTGGGGGGCACCGGGGAGCTGTTTTTT. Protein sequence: CASSLVLGGTGELFF.

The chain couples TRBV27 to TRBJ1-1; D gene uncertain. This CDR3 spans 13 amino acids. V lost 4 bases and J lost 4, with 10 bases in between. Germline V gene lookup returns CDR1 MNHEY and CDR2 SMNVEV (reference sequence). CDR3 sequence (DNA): TGTGCCAGCAGTTGGGGTACGAGCACTGAAGCTTTCTTT. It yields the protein CASSWGTSTEAFF.

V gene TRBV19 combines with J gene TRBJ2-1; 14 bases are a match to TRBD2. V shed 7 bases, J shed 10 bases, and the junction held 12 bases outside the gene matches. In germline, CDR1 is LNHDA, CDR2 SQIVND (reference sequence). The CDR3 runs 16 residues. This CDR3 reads CASTTPGTSGSGEQFF. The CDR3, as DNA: TGTGCCAGTACTACACCCGGGACTAGCGGGAGCGGCGAGCAGTTCTTC.

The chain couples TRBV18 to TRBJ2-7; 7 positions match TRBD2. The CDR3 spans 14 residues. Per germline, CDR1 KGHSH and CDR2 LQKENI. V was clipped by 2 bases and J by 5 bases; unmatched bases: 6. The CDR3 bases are TGTGCCAGCTCACCAGTGGGGAGGGTTGACGAGCAGTACTTC. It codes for CASSPVGRVDEQYF.

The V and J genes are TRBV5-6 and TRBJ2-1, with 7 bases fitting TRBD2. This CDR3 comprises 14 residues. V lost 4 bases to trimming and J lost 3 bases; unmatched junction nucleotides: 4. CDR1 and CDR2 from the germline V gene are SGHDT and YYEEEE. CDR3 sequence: CASSHRDYYNEQFF. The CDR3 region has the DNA TGTGCCAGCAGCCACCGGGACTACTACAATGAGCAGTTCTTC.

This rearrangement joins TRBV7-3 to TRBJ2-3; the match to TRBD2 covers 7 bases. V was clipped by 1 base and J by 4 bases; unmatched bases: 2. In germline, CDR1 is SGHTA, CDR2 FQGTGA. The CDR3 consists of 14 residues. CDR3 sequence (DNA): TGTGCCAGCAGCTTAAAAGGGAGGGCAGATACGCAGTATTTT. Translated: CASSLKGRADTQYF.

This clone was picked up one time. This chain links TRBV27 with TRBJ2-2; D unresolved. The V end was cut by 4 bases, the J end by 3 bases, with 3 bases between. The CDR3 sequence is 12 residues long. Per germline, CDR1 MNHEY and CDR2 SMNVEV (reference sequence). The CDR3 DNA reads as TGTGCCAGCAGTTGGTACACCGGGGAGCTGTTTTTT. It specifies CASSWYTGELFF.

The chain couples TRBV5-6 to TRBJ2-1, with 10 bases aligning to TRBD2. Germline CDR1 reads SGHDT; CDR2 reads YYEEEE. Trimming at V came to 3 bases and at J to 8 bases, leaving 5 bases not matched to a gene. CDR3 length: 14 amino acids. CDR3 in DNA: TGTGCCAGCAGCTCGGCAGCGGGAGGGGATGAGCAGTTCTTC. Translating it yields CASSSAAGGDEQFF.

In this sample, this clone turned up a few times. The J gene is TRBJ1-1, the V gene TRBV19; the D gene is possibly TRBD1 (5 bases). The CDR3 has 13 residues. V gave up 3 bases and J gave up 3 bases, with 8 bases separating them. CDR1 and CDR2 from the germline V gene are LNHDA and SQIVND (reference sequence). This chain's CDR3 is CASSILGDTEAFF. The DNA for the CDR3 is TGTGCCAGTAGTATCTTGGGGGACACTGAAGCTTTCTTT. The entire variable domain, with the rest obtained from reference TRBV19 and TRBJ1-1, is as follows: DGGITQSPKYLFRKEGQNVTLSCEQNLNHDAMYWYRQDPGQGLRLIYYSQIVNDFQKGDIAEGYSVSREKKESFPLTVTSAQKNPTAFYLCASSILGDTEAFFGQGTRLTVV.

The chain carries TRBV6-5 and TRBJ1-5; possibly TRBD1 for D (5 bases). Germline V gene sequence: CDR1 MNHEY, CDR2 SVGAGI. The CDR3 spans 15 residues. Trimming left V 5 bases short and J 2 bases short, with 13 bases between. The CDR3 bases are TGTGCCAGCAGTCCAGGGAGATGGCGCAATCAGCCCCAGCATTTT. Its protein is CASSPGRWRNQPQHF.

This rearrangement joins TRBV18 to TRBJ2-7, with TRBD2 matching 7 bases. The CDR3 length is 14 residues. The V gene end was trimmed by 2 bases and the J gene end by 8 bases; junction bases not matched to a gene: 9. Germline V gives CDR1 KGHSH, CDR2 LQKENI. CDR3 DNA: TGTGCCAGCTCACCAGATCGACTAGCCGGGAAGCAGTACTTC. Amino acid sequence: CASSPDRLAGKQYF.